The next 13 T cell receptor beta chains were all read from a single sample in a study of CD8 T cells in ankylosing spondylitis (dated by TCRdb to about 2017). Libraries were built with 5' RACE. Data came from an Illumina HiSeq 2500. TCRdb passed the public sequencing reads through fastp at Q25 and MiXCR, retaining productive beta sequences. Duplicate CDR3 protein sequences are folded into a single record with the most common DNA and genes. The sample records 350,000 or so distinct CDR3 sequences, 9.5% to 13% of which are singletons. The ten biggest clones cover about a tenth of the sample. Specimen: blood, either unsorted or a sorted T cell fraction (not recorded which). The receptors shown here come from a female donor with ankylosing spondylitis or in good health (not recorded which).

V gene TRBV15 combines with J gene TRBJ2-1; 8 nucleotides line up with TRBD2. Germline values: CDR1 LNHNV, CDR2 YYDKDF (reference sequence). The CDR3 covers 15 residues. V lost 0 bases and J lost 15; bases outside the gene matches: 13. The CDR3 protein is CATSRDQVNGGAGFF. In DNA, the CDR3 is TGTGCCACCAGCAGAGATCAGGTTAACGGGGGGGCCGGGTTCTTC.

The V and J genes are TRBV7-2 and TRBJ2-7, with 10 nucleotides matching TRBD2. J was trimmed by 2 bases and V by 5 bases; bases with no gene match: 9. The CDR3 is 16 amino acids. Looked up from germline, CDR1 is SGHTA and CDR2 is FQGNSA. The CDR3 here is CASSPRGLALTYEQYF. As DNA, the CDR3 is TGTGCCAGCAGCCCAAGGGGACTAGCGTTAACCTACGAGCAGTACTTC. The whole variable domain, remainder taken from reference TRBV7-2 and TRBJ2-7, is GAGVSQSPSNKVTEKGKDVELRCDPISGHTALYWYRQSLGQGLEFLIYFQGNSAPDKSGLPSDRFSAERTGGSVSTLTIQRTQQEDSAVYLCASSPRGLALTYEQYFGPGTRLTVT.

This clonotype was found many times. This chain links TRBV4-3 with TRBJ1-6; D call uncertain. The CDR3 totals 14 residues. The V gene's germline CDR1 is LGHNA and CDR2 YSLEER. The V and J ends lost 0 bases and 13 bases respectively, with 13 bases between them. The CDR3 bases are TGCGCCAGCAGCCAAGAGATGGCCCTCTCCCCCCTCCACTTT. The encoded protein is CASSQEMALSPLHF.

Concerning this clonotype itself: A much bigger clone sits one base away, suggesting this may be a read error. The missing conserved phenylalanine or tryptophan at the end of this CDR3 makes a read error likely. This chain joins TRBV7-9 and TRBJ1-1, with D possibly TRBD1 on 5 matching bases. The V gene's germline CDR1 is SEHNR and CDR2 FQNEAQ (reference sequence). V dropped 6 bases and J dropped 1 base, with 12 bases sitting between them. This CDR3 is 14 amino acids long. CDR3 in amino acids: CASSPVRANTEAFL. CDR3 DNA sequence: TGTGCCAGCAGTCCGGTCAGGGCGAACACTGAAGCTTTCTTG.

About this clonotype: A much larger clone differs from this one at a single base, so this may be a read error. The rearrangement uses TRBV28 and TRBJ2-1; 8 nucleotides match TRBD2. This CDR3 region has 14 residues. CDR1 is MDHEN and CDR2 is SYDVKM in the germline V gene. The CDR3 loop reads CASRLAEIYNEQLF. The CDR3, as DNA: TGTGCCAGCAGACTAGCGGAGATCTACAATGAGCAGCTCTTC.

This clonotype was seen ten or more times. V gene TRBV5-1 combines with J gene TRBJ2-5, with D tentatively TRBD1 (6 bases). Deletions cut 1 base from V and 4 bases from J, with 14 bases between. CDR1 is SGHRS, CDR2 YFSETQ, per germline. This CDR3 is built from 15 residues. CDR3 loop: CASSLMQGSSETQYF. The CDR3 region has the DNA TGCGCCAGCAGCTTGATGCAGGGGAGTTCAGAGACCCAGTACTTC.

This clonotype was seen repeatedly, ten times or more. V gene TRBV6-1 combines with J gene TRBJ1-1, with D possibly being TRBD1 (5 bases). The CDR3 has 13 amino acids. The germline V gene has CDR1 MNHNS and CDR2 SASEGT. V was shortened by 8 bases and J by 0 bases, with 10 bases between the two germline ends. The CDR3 spells CASSDKVNTEAFF. The CDR3 DNA reads TGTGCCAGCTCGGACAAGGTGAACACTGAAGCTTTCTTT.

The rearrangement joins TRBV7-2 to TRBJ1-5; TRBD1 agrees at 7 bases. Germline V gives CDR1 SGHTA, CDR2 FQGNSA. The CDR3 contains 15 residues. J was trimmed by 7 bases and V by 0 bases; bases with no gene match: 6. The chain's CDR3 is CASSLASTGRQPQHF. For the CDR3, the DNA is TGTGCCAGCAGCTTAGCGTCGACAGGGCGGCAGCCCCAGCATTTT.

V and J are TRBV12-3 or TRBV12-4 and TRBJ2-5, with 11 bases matching TRBD2. The V segment lost 6 bases and the J segment 5 bases; nucleotides outside the gene matches: 5. There are 14 residues in the CDR3. The chain's CDR3 is CASSYSGRGETQYF. CDR3 sequence (DNA): TGTGCCAGCAGCTATAGCGGGAGGGGTGAGACCCAGTACTTC.

This clonotype was recorded many times. The chain recombines TRBV5-1 with TRBJ1-3; D is unclear. This CDR3 spans 15 amino acids. Trimming shortened V by 0 bases and J by 8 bases, and 15 bases separated the two germline ends. Germline V gene sequence: CDR1 SGHRS, CDR2 YFSETQ. In nucleotides, the CDR3 is TGCGCCAGCAGCTTGGATTCACGGAAGCTTGACACCATATATTTT. The encoded protein is CASSLDSRKLDTIYF.

In its sample, this clonotype was seen many times. This chain joins TRBV20-1 and TRBJ2-1; 11 bases align to TRBD2. Germline values: CDR1 DFQATT, CDR2 SNEGSKA (reference sequence). CDR3 size: 15 residues. V shed 2 bases and J 5 bases; nucleotides not matched to a gene: 5. The CDR3 DNA reads as TGCAGTGCTAGAAACCTAGCGGGGGGAAACAATGAGCAGTTCTTC. This gives the protein CSARNLAGGNNEQFF.

This clonotype was detected once. Mismatch with germline at one junction end may stem from a read error. J is TRBJ2-7 and V is TRBV5-1, with D uncertain. This CDR3 comprises 13 residues. The V gene's germline CDR1 is SGHRS and CDR2 YFSETQ. The CDR3: CTSSLKPPYEQYF. The CDR3 DNA follows: TGCACCAGCAGCTTGAAGCCCCCCTACGAGCAGTACTTC.

This clonotype has ten or more counts. The chain combines TRBV5-1 with TRBJ2-7; D is unresolved. Trimming removed 0 bases at V and 5 bases at J, with 15 bases between. This CDR3 contains 15 residues. CDR1 and CDR2 (germline): SGHRS, YFSETQ. This chain's CDR3 is CASSLEPISWDEQYF. In nucleotides, the CDR3 is TGCGCCAGCAGCTTGGAACCGATAAGTTGGGACGAGCAGTACTTC.